This paragraph reports one T cell receptor beta chain. Its antigen is undetermined. The source of the sample is a study of PD-L1 blockade in urothelial cancer. Study details: Patients took up atezolizumab in the mid-2010s at 1,200 mg intravenously every 3 weeks. Study-wide results and caveats: Enhanced expansion of tumor-associated blood clones at 3 weeks characterized durable-benefit patients.

Added to each PCR by spiking were synthetic TCR analog templates. Clones were read by immunoSEQ multiplex PCR, and TCRdb kept only the in-frame ones, dropping some. Of roughly 25,000 clones in the sample, almost 85% were seen once. The junction had 7 bases not matched to a gene; V was cut back by 2 bases and J by 4 bases. Germline values: CDR1 SGHVS, CDR2 FQNEAQ. The CDR3 has 18 amino acids. This clonotype originated in a man between 70 and 80 years old with urothelial cancer. Sequencing was performed on PBMCs, taken around atezolizumab (anti-PD-L1) treatment. This chain joins TRBV7-8 and TRBJ2-6; 11 bases fit TRBD2. DNA of the CDR3: TGTGCCAGCAGCTTATTAGCGGGAGGGAAGAAAGGGGCCAACGTCCTGACTTTC. Its protein is CASSLLAGGKKGANVLTF.